The next 8 T cell receptor beta chains were all read from a single sample in a study of T-cell reconstitution after alpha-beta-depleted transplantation in children. It was with unique molecular identifiers that the TCRbeta library was prepared. TCRdb recomputed calls from the PCR reads with MiXCR, one row per CDR3 protein. Of fewer than 700,000 distinct CDR3 sequences in the sample, over 10% were seen once. Sequencing used PBMCs, mostly from graft donor cells, obtained 360 days after TCRalphabeta/CD19-depleted stem cell transplant. All receptors derive from a male patient aged 10-17 years who had a stem cell transplant for acute myeloid leukemia, so the T cells may come from the graft donor.

V is TRBV6-1 and J is TRBJ2-1; D might be TRBD2 (6 bases). The germline V gene encodes CDR1 MNHNS and CDR2 SASEGT. The germline V and J ends were trimmed by 6 bases and 7 bases, with 22 bases remaining between them. The CDR3 runs to 16 residues. The DNA of the CDR3 is TGTGCCAGCAGCGGGCGTCGAGGGCGGGGAATTAATGAGCAGTTCTTC. Translated: CASSGRRGRGINEQFF.

This clonotype was counted ten times or more. J is TRBJ2-5 and V is TRBV9; 9 bases line up with TRBD1. Trimming cost V 4 bases and J 3 bases; bases outside gene matches: 4. The CDR3 extends over 14 amino acids. Germline V gene sequence: CDR1 SGDLS, CDR2 YYNGEE. CDR3 DNA sequence: TGTGCCAGCAGCCAGGACAGGGGAGAAGAGACCCAGTACTTC. Protein product: CASSQDRGEETQYF.

The chain joins TRBV6-1 to TRBJ2-3, with D possibly matching TRBD1 (5 bases). Germline V lookup: CDR1 MNHNS, CDR2 SASEGT. The CDR3 is made up of 14 amino acids. With 6 bases removed from V and 5 bases from J, the gap between germline ends came to 15 bases. In nucleotides, the CDR3 is TGTGCCAGCAGCCGCCTAGGGGTTAGAGATACGCAGTATTTT. This encodes CASSRLGVRDTQYF.

The chain carries TRBV20-1 and TRBJ2-7; D is ambiguous. V lost 2 bases and J 4 bases, leaving 12 bases between the germline ends. The CDR3 is 13 amino acids. Per germline, CDR1 DFQATT and CDR2 SNEGSKA (reference sequence). In nucleotides, the CDR3 is TGCAGTGCTAGACCAGGAACTTATTACGAGCAGTACTTC. It codes for CSARPGTYYEQYF.

V gene TRBV20-1 combines with J gene TRBJ2-2; weak D call: TRBD1 (5 bases). CDR1 and CDR2 from the germline V gene are DFQATT and SNEGSKA (reference sequence). The CDR3 length is 14 residues. DNA of the CDR3: TGCTGCGCTAGAAAGGGGCGGAAAAACGGGGAGCTGTTTTTT. This gives the protein CCARKGRKNGELFF.

This clonotype occurred once. The chain has TRBV12-3 or TRBV12-4 and TRBJ2-7, with a tentative D call TRBD2 (5 bases). Trimming took 3 bases from V and 0 from J, leaving 21 bases between them. The CDR3 extends over 18 amino acids. The CDR3 nucleotides are TGTGCCAGCAGTTTCCCCCTAGCCAGCGATCCCTTCTCCTACGAGCAGTACTTC. Translated: CASSFPLASDPFSYEQYF.

In its sample, this clonotype was seen a few times. The genes are TRBV28 and TRBJ2-1, with 10 positions matching TRBD1. The length of the CDR3 is 13 residues. Germline CDR1 reads MDHEN; CDR2 reads SYDVKM. The V and J ends lost 9 bases and 7 bases, in that order; junction bases with no gene match: 6. The CDR3 bases are TGTGCCAGTCCCGGGACAGGGGTTAATGAGCAGTTCTTC. This translates into CASPGTGVNEQFF.

The chain uses TRBV7-2 and TRBJ2-1; TRBD2 matches at 7 bases. The CDR3 is 17 residues long. CDR1 and CDR2 (germline): SGHTA, FQGNSA. The V segment lost 5 bases and the J segment 8 bases; nucleotides outside the gene matches: 18. The DNA for the CDR3 is TGTGCCAGCAGCCCGCGTGTAGGTAGGGAGGGGTTGGATGAGCAGTTCTTC. Protein product: CASSPRVGREGLDEQFF.